The next 32 T cell receptor beta chains were all read from a single sample in a study of T cells and Merkel cell carcinoma outcomes. The repertoire was sequenced with immunoSEQ multiplex PCR; TCRdb's copy has only in-frame clones and lacks some. This table holds about 15,000 clones, about 90% found once. The material sequenced was tumor tissue from Merkel cell carcinoma. The receptors were gathered from a human donor with Merkel cell carcinoma.

The genes are TRBV6-1 and TRBJ2-1, with TRBD2 as a possible D gene (5 bases). Trimming removed 6 bases at V and 9 bases at J, with 12 bases between. Germline V gene data show CDR1 as MNHNS and CDR2 as SASEGT. The CDR3 covers 12 residues. The CDR3 DNA follows: TGTGCCAGCAGCCAGGATGGAGGTGAGCAGTTCTTC. It specifies CASSQDGGEQFF.

This clone was counted a single time. The chain recombines TRBV7-9 with TRBJ2-3; D unresolved. This CDR3 is 14 amino acids long. The V gene lost 5 bases and the J gene lost 2 bases, with 11 bases spanning the gap. The germline CDR1 and CDR2 sequences are SEHNR and FQNEAQ (reference sequence). This CDR3 reads CASSPDSYTDTQYF. In DNA, the CDR3 is TGTGCCAGCAGCCCAGACTCGTACACAGATACGCAGTATTTT.

The chain combines TRBV6-5 with TRBJ2-1, with 7 nucleotides matching TRBD2. Trimming at V came to 4 bases and at J to 10 bases, leaving 4 bases not matched to a gene. The germline CDR1 and CDR2 sequences are MNHEY and SVGAGI. The CDR3 is 12 residues long. CDR3 loop: CASSFYGGEQFF. CDR3 nucleotide sequence: TGTGCCAGCAGTTTCTACGGGGGGGAGCAGTTCTTC.

V usage is TRBV11-2 and J usage is TRBJ2-2, with 8 positions matching TRBD2. Germline V gene data show CDR1 as SGHAT and CDR2 as FQNNGV. The V and J ends lost 1 base and 3 bases, in that order; junction bases with no gene match: 1. CDR3 size: 15 residues. The CDR3, as DNA: TGTGCCAGCAGCTTAGCGGGGGGGGACACCGGGGAGCTGTTTTTT. This gives the protein CASSLAGGDTGELFF.

V and J are TRBV28 and TRBJ2-1; 12 nucleotides agree with TRBD1. Germline CDR1 reads MDHEN; CDR2 reads SYDVKM. Unmatched junction bases numbered 3, after V lost 0 bases and J lost 6 bases. The CDR3 runs to 16 residues. CDR3 protein: CASSLWGQGAGNEQFF. As DNA, the CDR3 is TGTGCCAGCAGTTTATGGGGACAGGGGGCAGGCAATGAGCAGTTCTTC.

This sequence joins TRBV4-1 and TRBJ1-3; D remains ambiguous. This CDR3 contains 13 residues. The germline V gene encodes CDR1 MGHRA and CDR2 YSYEKL. V shed 1 base and J shed 6 bases, with 7 bases lying between them. This CDR3 reads CASSQVGENTIYF. The CDR3 nucleotides are TGCGCCAGCAGCCAAGTTGGGGAAAACACCATATATTTT.

On this clone itself: The sample carries other DNA sequences with the same CDR3. The gene calls are TRBV9 and TRBJ2-7; TRBD1 or TRBD2 may be the D gene (5 bases each). Trimming shortened V by 2 bases and J by 0 bases, and 9 bases separated the two germline ends. CDR3 size: 14 residues. Germline CDR1 reads SGDLS; CDR2 reads YYNGEE. The DNA of the CDR3 is TGTGCCAGCAGCGTTGGGGGAGACTCCTACGAGCAGTACTTC. It specifies CASSVGGDSYEQYF.

The V call is TRBV6-6, the J call TRBJ2-1; no clear D. The CDR3 covers 14 residues. Between the trimmed V and J ends, which lost 2 bases and 5 bases, there was a span of 10 bases. CDR1 and CDR2 (germline): MNHNY, SVGAGI (reference sequence). CDR3: CASSYMNENNEQFF. In nucleotides, the CDR3 is TGTGCCAGCAGTTACATGAATGAGAACAATGAGCAGTTCTTC.

The chain carries TRBV7-9 and TRBJ1-2; D is possibly TRBD1 (5 bases). Germline lookup yields CDR1 SEHNR and CDR2 FQNEAQ (reference sequence). The CDR3 runs to 12 residues. The V end was cut by 6 bases, the J end by 4 bases, with 9 bases between. The CDR3 nucleotides are TGTGCCAGCAGAGCTGACAGCTATGGCTACACCTTC. Protein product: CASRADSYGYTF.

There are a few counts of this clone. This chain connects TRBV5-1 to TRBJ2-3; the D gene is possibly TRBD2 (7 bases). Germline-derived CDR1 and CDR2 are SGHRS and YFSETQ. The V gene lost 0 bases and the J gene lost 0 bases, with 23 bases spanning the gap. The CDR3 consists of 20 residues. The CDR3 loop is CASSLVGGAKQGHSTDTQYF. CDR3 nucleotides: TGCGCCAGCAGCTTGGTGGGGGGGGCAAAGCAGGGACATAGCACAGATACGCAGTATTTT.

The chain uses TRBV9 and TRBJ2-3; 8 nucleotides line up with TRBD2. This CDR3 region has 16 residues. Germline V gene data show CDR1 as SGDLS and CDR2 as YYNGEE. The V segment lost 4 bases and the J segment 3 bases; nucleotides outside the gene matches: 10. The CDR3 DNA reads TGTGCCAGCAGCTCCCGAGGAGCGGGAGAAACAGATACGCAGTATTTT. As protein: CASSSRGAGETDTQYF.

For the CDR3, the DNA is TGTGCCAGCAGTTTATTAGGCGGCGCCGGCTACACCTTC. This codes for CASSLLGGAGYTF. This sequence joins TRBV27 and TRBJ1-2; D gene ambiguous. CDR1 is MNHEY and CDR2 is SMNVEV in the germline V gene (reference sequence). Deletions cut 1 base from V and 8 bases from J, with 11 bases between. This CDR3 is built from 13 residues.

This chain links TRBV5-5 with TRBJ2-1; D might be TRBD1 (6 bases). Trimming pared 0 bases from V and 5 bases from J, leaving 15 bases between. Germline V CDR1 and CDR2: SGHKS, YYEKEE (reference sequence). The CDR3 spans 16 residues. The CDR3 nucleotides are TGTGCCAGCAGCTTGGATTCAGGGGTTGGGAACAATGAGCAGTTCTTC. Protein product: CASSLDSGVGNNEQFF. Supplemented by reference TRBV5-5 and TRBJ2-1, the full variable domain reads DAGVTQSPTHLIKTRGQQVTLRCSPISGHKSVSWYQQVLGQGPQFIFQYYEKEERGRGNFPDRFSARQFPNYSSELNVNALLLGDSALYLCASSLDSGVGNNEQFFGPGTRLTVL.

The genes are TRBV6-1 and TRBJ1-2; TRBD1 might be the D (5 bases). V lost 8 bases, J lost 0 bases, and 16 bases lay in between. The V gene's germline CDR1 is MNHNS and CDR2 SASEGT. The CDR3 runs to 15 residues. CDR3 region: CASRTQTAANYGYTF. The CDR3 region has the DNA TGTGCCAGCCGCACACAGACAGCCGCTAACTATGGCTACACCTTC.

The chain combines TRBV11-2 with TRBJ2-5; 7 bases are a match to TRBD1. CDR3 length: 12 amino acids. Germline V lookup: CDR1 SGHAT, CDR2 FQNNGV. V lost 4 bases and J lost 4; bases outside the gene matches: 0. The CDR3 here is CASSYRGETQYF. CDR3 coding DNA: TGTGCCAGCAGCTACAGGGGAGAGACCCAGTACTTC.

The CDR3 is CASSEGGTVNTEAFF. The CDR3 nucleotides read TGTGCCAGCAGTGAGGGCGGGACAGTGAACACTGAAGCTTTCTTT. V gene TRBV6-1 combines with J gene TRBJ1-1; 7 bases agree with TRBD1. With V trimmed by 3 bases and J by 0 bases, 4 bases remained unmatched. This CDR3 contains 15 residues. Germline V CDR1 and CDR2: MNHNS, SASEGT.

The chain combines TRBV13 with TRBJ2-3; 11 positions match TRBD2. The CDR3 is 15 amino acids. The V gene end was trimmed by 5 bases and the J gene end by 7 bases; junction bases not matched to a gene: 8. Germline assignment: CDR1 PRHDT and CDR2 FYEKMQ (reference sequence). CDR3 bases: TGTGCCAGCAGCATAACCGGGACTAGCGGAAATACGCAGTATTTT. Protein: CASSITGTSGNTQYF.

The chain is built from TRBV5-1 and TRBJ2-2, with 8 bases that match TRBD1. Trimming cost V 4 bases and J 7 bases; bases outside gene matches: 12. The CDR3 has 16 amino acids. CDR1 is SGHRS and CDR2 is YFSETQ in the germline V gene. In DNA, the CDR3 is TGCGCCAGCAGCACTGGACAGACAGGGGCGAACGGGGAGCTGTTTTTT. Its protein product is CASSTGQTGANGELFF. Complete variable domain (other parts from reference TRBV5-1 and TRBJ2-2): KAGVTQTPRYLIKTRGQQVTLSCSPISGHRSVSWYQQTPGQGLQFLFEYFSETQRNKGNFPGRFSGRQFSNSRSEMNVSTLELGDSALYLCASSTGQTGANGELFFGEGSRLTVL.

On this clone: The conserved closing phenylalanine or tryptophan is absent in this CDR3, likely reflecting a read error. V usage is TRBV7-9 and J usage is TRBJ1-3; D call uncertain. This CDR3 has 18 amino acids. CDR1 and CDR2 from the germline V gene are SEHNR and FQNEAQ (reference sequence). V was clipped by 3 bases and J by 2 bases, with 20 bases between them. The CDR3 region has the DNA TGTGCCAGCAGCTTCGCTGCGGGAGTATTTGGGGCTGGAAACACCATATATGTT. Residues: CASSFAAGVFGAGNTIYV.

There are a few counts of this clone. The CDR3 DNA sequence: TGTGCCAGCAGCTTGTTAGGCGACAGTTCAAATGAAAAACTGTTTTTT. Translation gives CASSLLGDSSNEKLFF. The chain recombines TRBV5-4 with TRBJ1-4; D possibly corresponds to TRBD1 (5 bases). V was pared by 1 base and J by 5 bases, with 15 bases between. The CDR3 consists of 16 residues. Looked up from germline, CDR1 is SGHNT and CDR2 is YYREEE (reference sequence).

The count of this clone is one. V usage is TRBV5-6 and J usage is TRBJ2-3; D might be TRBD2 (7 bases). CDR3 length equals 13 residues. CDR1 SGHDT and CDR2 YYEEEE come from the germline V gene. Trimming left V 4 bases short and J 6 bases short, with 12 bases between. DNA for the CDR3: TGTGCCAGCAGCGGGGGGGGCGTGGATACGCAGTATTTT. It encodes CASSGGGVDTQYF. Full variable domain (remainder filled in from reference TRBV5-6 and TRBJ2-3): DAGVTQSPTHLIKTRGQQVTLRCSPKSGHDTVSWYQQALGQGPQFIFQYYEEEERQRGNFPDRFSGHQFPNYSSELNVNALLLGDSALYLCASSGGGVDTQYFGPGTRLTVL.

This chain joins TRBV6-6 and TRBJ2-1, with 8 bases aligning to TRBD1. J was trimmed by 2 bases and V by 5 bases; bases with no gene match: 8. The germline V gene has CDR1 MNHNY and CDR2 SVGAGI (reference sequence). The CDR3 contains 16 residues. The CDR3 loop is CASSQPPGGAYNEQFF. The CDR3 coding sequence is TGTGCCAGCAGTCAGCCCCCAGGGGGCGCCTACAATGAGCAGTTCTTC.

The count of this clone is one. Compared with germline, one end of the junction differs, possibly owing to a read error. The genes are TRBV25-1 and TRBJ2-3; TRBD2 is a possible D gene (5 bases). Per germline, CDR1 MGHDK and CDR2 SYGVNS. This CDR3 is built from 15 residues. CDR3 amino acids: CAGSEGRTSTDTQYF. CDR3 sequence (DNA): TGTGCCGGCAGTGAAGGTCGGACTAGCACAGATACGCAGTATTTT.

Concerning this clone itself: At one boundary the junction diverges from the germline segment, which might be a read error. The chain recombines TRBV2 with TRBJ1-1; the D is unclear. This CDR3 spans 12 amino acids. CDR1 is SNHLY and CDR2 is FYNNEI in the germline V gene. The CDR3 coding sequence is TGTGCCAGCAGGGAAGCGAACACTGAAGCTTTCTTT. Its translation: CASREANTEAFF.

The gene calls are TRBV2 and TRBJ1-6; D gene unclear. There are 12 residues in the CDR3. From germline, CDR1 is SNHLY and CDR2 FYNNEI. V was trimmed by 1 base and J by 5 bases, leaving 0 bases between them. The DNA for the CDR3 is TGTGCCAGCAGTGAAGATAATTCACCCCTCCACTTT. This gives the protein CASSEDNSPLHF.

The chain recombines TRBV30 with TRBJ2-1; 7 nucleotides line up with TRBD1. V was pared by 2 bases and J by 7 bases, with 11 bases of the junction left unmatched. Germline lookup yields CDR1 GTSNPN and CDR2 SVGIG (reference sequence). This CDR3 spans 15 amino acids. The CDR3 region is CAWSPGRQGWNEQFF. The CDR3 DNA reads TGTGCCTGGAGTCCAGGTAGACAGGGATGGAATGAGCAGTTCTTC.

This chain links TRBV6-5 with TRBJ2-5; D unresolved. V was pared by 7 bases and J by 5 bases, with 11 bases between. CDR3 length: 12 residues. Looked up from germline, CDR1 is MNHEY and CDR2 is SVGAGI. CDR3: CASKSASETQYF. DNA of the CDR3: TGTGCCAGCAAAAGCGCGTCGGAGACCCAGTACTTC.

This clone is a singleton in its sample. CDR3: CASSAGTSGGDQETQYF. The CDR3 nucleotides read TGTGCCAGCAGCGCCGGGACTAGCGGGGGGGACCAAGAGACCCAGTACTTC. This chain joins TRBV9 and TRBJ2-5; 16 bases agree with TRBD2. Unmatched junction bases numbered 2, after V lost 3 bases and J lost 0 bases. The germline gives CDR1 SGDLS, CDR2 YYNGEE. This CDR3 spans 17 amino acids.

V gene TRBV14 combines with J gene TRBJ2-7, with D possibly being TRBD2 (5 bases). The germline V and J ends were trimmed by 0 bases and 0 bases, with 9 bases remaining between them. The germline gives CDR1 SGHDN, CDR2 FVKESK. CDR3 length equals 15 residues. Here the CDR3 reads CASSQEVGSSYEQYF. The CDR3 DNA reads TGTGCCAGCAGCCAAGAGGTTGGGAGCTCCTACGAGCAGTACTTC.

This chain joins TRBV6-6 and TRBJ2-2; TRBD1 agrees at 10 bases. J lost 6 bases, V lost 6 bases, and 1 base had no gene match. The CDR3 spans 13 residues. From germline, CDR1 is MNHNY and CDR2 SVGAGI (reference sequence). In nucleotides, the CDR3 is TGTGCCAGCAGGACAGGGGGCCCCGGGGAGCTGTTTTTT. This gives the protein CASRTGGPGELFF.

The gene calls are TRBV6-5 and TRBJ1-2; D unclear. Germline values: CDR1 MNHEY, CDR2 SVGAGI. Trimming shortened V by 0 bases and J by 3 bases, and 8 bases separated the two germline ends. CDR3 length: 14 amino acids. The CDR3, as DNA: TGTGCCAGCAGTTACTCTCAAGCGGACTATGGCTACACCTTC. Protein sequence: CASSYSQADYGYTF.

This rearrangement joins TRBV27 to TRBJ2-1, with D unclear. The CDR3 has 16 amino acids. V was pared by 5 bases and J by 0 bases, with 14 bases between. Germline CDR1 MNHEY, CDR2 SMNVEV (reference sequence). Here the CDR3 reads CASSPSSSGSYNEQFF. The DNA of the CDR3 is TGTGCCAGCAGTCCGTCTTCCTCGGGCTCCTACAATGAGCAGTTCTTC.